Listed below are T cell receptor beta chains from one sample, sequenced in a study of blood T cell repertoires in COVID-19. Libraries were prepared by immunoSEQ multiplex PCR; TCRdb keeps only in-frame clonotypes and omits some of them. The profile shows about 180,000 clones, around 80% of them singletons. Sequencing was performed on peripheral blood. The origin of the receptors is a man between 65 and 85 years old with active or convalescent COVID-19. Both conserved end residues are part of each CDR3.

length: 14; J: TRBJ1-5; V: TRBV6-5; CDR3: CASKTGGTGAPQHF
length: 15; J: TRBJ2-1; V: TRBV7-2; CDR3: CASSLNGPSAREQFF
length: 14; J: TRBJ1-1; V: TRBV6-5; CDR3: CASSPGQPNTEAFF
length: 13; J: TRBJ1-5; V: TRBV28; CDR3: CASSDYSNQPQHF
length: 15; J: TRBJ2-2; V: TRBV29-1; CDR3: CSVEDSRGRLGELFF
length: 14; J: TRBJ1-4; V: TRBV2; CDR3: CASSSGTGGEKLFF
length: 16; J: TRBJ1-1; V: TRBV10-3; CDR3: CAINIRPTGGRTEAFF
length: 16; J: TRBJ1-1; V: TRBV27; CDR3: CASRYTISAAGGEAFF
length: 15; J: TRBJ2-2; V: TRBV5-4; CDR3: CASRLAGGLEGELFF
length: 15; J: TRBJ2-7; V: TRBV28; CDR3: CASRRRGQGPYEQYF
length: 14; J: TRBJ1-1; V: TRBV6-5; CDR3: CASRPPGVLTEAFF
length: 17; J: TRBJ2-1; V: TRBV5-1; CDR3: CASSFPTQRGSYNEQFF
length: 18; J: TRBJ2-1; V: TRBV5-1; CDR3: CASSWVGSGTVGRNEQFF
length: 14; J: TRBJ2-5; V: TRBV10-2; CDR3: CASSVQGARETQYF
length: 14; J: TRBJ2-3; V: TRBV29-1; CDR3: CSVVSRFSTDTQYF
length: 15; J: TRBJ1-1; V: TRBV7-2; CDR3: CASNYRQGADTEAFF
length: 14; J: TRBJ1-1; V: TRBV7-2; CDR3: CASSPPNRNTEAFF
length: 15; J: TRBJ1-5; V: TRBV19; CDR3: CASSGQGFSNQPQHF
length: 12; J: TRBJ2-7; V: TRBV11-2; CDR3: CASSDFSYEQYF
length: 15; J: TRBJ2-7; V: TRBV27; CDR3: CASSVPSGTPYEQYF
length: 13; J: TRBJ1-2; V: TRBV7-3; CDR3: CASSPDRQAHLTF
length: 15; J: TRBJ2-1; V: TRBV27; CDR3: CASSLTSGRAWEQFF
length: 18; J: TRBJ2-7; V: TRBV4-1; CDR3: CASSHNSRPGGRPYEQYF
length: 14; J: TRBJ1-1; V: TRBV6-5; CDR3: CASSIGGFFTEAFF
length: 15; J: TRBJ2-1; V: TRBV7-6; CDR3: CASSLTSGPGGEQFF
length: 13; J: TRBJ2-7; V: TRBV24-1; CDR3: CATWDRGKDEQYF
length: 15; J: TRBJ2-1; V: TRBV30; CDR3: CAWSALATAYNEQFF
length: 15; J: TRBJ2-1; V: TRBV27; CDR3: CASSFRASGIREQFF
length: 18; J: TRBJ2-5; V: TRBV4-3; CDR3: CASSQTTTLLAGEETQYF
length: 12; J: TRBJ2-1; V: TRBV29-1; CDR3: CSGTETYNEQFF
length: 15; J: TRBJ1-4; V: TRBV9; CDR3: CASSAKGQGDEKLFF
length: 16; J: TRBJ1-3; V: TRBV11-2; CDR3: CASSLEGTTSGNTIYF
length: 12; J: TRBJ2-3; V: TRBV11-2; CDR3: CASSPQEGARYF
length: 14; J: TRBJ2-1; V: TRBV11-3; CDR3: CASSEGQLSGEQFF
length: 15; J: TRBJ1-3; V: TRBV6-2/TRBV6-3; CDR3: CASTPGTVARNTIYF
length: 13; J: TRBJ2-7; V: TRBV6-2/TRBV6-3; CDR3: CASSHPPLYEQYF
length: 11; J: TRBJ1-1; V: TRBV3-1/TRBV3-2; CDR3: CASSQGGEAFF
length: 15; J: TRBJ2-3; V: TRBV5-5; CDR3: CASSSTGASTDTQYF
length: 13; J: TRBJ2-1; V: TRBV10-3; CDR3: CAITPGLANEQFF
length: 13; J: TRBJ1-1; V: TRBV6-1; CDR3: CASSESPPGEAFF
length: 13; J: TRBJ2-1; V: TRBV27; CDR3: CASSTQDYNEQFF
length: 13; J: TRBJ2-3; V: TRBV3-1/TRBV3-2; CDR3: CASSQSRGDTQYF
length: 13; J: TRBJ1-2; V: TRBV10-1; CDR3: CASSEDRNYGYTF
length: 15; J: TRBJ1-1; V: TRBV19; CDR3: CASSKYDSKNTEAFF
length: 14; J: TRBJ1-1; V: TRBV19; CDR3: CASWTGEIGTEAFF
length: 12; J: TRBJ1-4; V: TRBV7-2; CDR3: CASSTPQGKLFF
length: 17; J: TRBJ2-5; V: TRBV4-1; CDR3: CASSQDWASGREETQYF
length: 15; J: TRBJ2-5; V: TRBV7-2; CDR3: CASSYPQGAGETQYF
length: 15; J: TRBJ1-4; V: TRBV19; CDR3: CASSPWTGGGEKLFF
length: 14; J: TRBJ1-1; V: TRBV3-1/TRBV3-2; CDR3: CASSHRGGNTEAFF
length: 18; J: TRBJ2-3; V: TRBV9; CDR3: CASSLGASGGGSTDTQYF
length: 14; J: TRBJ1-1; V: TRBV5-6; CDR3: CASSLYTVNTEAFF
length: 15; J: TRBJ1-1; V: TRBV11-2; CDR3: CASRHNRDRGRRAFF
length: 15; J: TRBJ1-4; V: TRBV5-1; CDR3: CASSVMTGGNEKLFF